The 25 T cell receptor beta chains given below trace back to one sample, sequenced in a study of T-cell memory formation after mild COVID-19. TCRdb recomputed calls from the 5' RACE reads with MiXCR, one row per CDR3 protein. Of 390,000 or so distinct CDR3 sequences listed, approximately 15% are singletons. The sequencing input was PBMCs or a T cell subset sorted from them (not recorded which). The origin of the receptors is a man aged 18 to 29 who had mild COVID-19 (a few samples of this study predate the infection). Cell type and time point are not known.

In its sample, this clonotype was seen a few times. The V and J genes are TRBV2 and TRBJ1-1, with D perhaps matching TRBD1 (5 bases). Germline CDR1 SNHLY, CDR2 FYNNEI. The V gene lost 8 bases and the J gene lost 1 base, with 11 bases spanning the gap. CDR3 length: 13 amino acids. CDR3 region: CASVMGRNTEAFF. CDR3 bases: TGTGCCAGCGTGATGGGACGGAACACTGAAGCTTTCTTT.

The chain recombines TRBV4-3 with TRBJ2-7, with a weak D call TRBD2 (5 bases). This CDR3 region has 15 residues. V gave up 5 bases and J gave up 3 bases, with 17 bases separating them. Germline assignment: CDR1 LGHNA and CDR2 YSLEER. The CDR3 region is CASSSRLAGHYEQYF. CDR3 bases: TGCGCCAGCAGCTCCCGTTTGGCGGGCCACTACGAGCAGTACTTC.

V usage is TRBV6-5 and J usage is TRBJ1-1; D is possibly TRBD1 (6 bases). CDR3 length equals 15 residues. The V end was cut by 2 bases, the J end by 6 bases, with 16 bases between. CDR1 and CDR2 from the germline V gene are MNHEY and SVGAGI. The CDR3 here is CASSYPGQRIAEAFF. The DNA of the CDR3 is TGTGCCAGCAGTTACCCGGGACAAAGAATCGCTGAAGCTTTCTTT.

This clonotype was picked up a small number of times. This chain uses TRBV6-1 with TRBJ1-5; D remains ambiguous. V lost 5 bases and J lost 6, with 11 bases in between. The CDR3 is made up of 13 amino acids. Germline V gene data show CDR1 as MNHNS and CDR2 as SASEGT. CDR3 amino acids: CASSHLPGQPQHF. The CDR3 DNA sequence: TGTGCCAGCAGTCACCTACCGGGTCAGCCCCAGCATTTT.

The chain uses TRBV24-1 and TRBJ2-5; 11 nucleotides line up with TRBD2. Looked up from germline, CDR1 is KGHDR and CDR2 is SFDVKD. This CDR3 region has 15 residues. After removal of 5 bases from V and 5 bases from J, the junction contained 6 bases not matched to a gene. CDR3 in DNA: TGTGCCACCAGTGGAACTAGCGGGGGAGTGGAGACCCAGTACTTC. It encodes CATSGTSGGVETQYF.

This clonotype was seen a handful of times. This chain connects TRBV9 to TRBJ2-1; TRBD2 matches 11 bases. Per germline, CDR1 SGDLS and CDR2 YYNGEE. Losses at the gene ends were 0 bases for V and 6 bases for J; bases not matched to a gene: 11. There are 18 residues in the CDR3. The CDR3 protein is CASSVEASGGLGPNEQFF. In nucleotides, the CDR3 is TGTGCCAGCAGCGTAGAGGCTAGCGGGGGGCTCGGTCCCAATGAGCAGTTCTTC.

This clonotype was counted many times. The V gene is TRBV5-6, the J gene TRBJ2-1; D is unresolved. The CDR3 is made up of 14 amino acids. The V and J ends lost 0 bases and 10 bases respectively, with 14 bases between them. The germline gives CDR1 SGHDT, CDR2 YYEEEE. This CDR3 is CASSLGPPGGEQFF. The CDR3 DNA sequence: TGTGCCAGCAGCTTGGGGCCTCCGGGTGGCGAGCAGTTCTTC.

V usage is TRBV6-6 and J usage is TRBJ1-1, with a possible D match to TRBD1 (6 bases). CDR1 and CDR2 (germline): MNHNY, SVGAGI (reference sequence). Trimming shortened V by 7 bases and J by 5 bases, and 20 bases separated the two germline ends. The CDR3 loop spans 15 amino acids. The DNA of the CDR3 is TGTGCCAGCACCTCCTATCAGGGGATTCGGACTGAAGCTTTCTTT. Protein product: CASTSYQGIRTEAFF.

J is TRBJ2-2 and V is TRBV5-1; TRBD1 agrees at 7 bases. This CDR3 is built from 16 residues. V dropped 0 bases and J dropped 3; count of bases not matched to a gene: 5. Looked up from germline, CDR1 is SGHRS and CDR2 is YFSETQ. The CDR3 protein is CASSLEGGRDTGELFF. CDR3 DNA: TGCGCCAGCAGCTTGGAAGGGGGCAGGGACACCGGGGAGCTGTTTTTT. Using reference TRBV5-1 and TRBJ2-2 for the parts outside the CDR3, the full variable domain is KAGVTQTPRYLIKTRGQQVTLSCSPISGHRSVSWYQQTPGQGLQFLFEYFSETQRNKGNFPGRFSGRQFSNSRSEMNVSTLELGDSALYLCASSLEGGRDTGELFFGEGSRLTVL.

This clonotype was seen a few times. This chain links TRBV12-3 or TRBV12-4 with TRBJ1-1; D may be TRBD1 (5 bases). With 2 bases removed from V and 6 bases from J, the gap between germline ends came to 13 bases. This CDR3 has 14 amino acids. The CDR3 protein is CASSLRGAESEAFF. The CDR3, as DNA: TGTGCCAGCAGTTTACGAGGGGCGGAATCTGAAGCTTTCTTT.

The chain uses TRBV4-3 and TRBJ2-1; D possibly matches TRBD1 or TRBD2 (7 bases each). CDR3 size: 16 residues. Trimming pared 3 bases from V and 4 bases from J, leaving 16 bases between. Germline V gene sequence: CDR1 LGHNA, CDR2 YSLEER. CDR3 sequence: CASSQGEGQLYNEQFF. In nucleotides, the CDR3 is TGCGCCAGCAGCCAGGGGGAGGGACAGCTTTACAATGAGCAGTTCTTC.

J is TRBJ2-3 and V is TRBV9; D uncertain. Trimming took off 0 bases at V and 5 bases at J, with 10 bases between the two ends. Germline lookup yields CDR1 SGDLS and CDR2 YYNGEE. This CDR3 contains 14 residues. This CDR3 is CASSVEGWLDTQYF. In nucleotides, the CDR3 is TGTGCCAGCAGCGTAGAAGGCTGGCTAGATACGCAGTATTTT.

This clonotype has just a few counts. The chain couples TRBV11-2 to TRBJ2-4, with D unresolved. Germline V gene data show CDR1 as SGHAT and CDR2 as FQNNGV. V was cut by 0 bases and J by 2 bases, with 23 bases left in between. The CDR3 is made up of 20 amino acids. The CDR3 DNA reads TGTGCCAGCAGCTTAGAGCCTACGTTTCCGGTCCGAGGAACCAAAAACATTCAGTACTTC. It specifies CASSLEPTFPVRGTKNIQYF.

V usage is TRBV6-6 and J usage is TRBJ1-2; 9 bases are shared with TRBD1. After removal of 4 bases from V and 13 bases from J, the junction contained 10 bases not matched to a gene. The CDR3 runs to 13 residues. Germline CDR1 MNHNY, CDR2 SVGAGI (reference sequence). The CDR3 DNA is TGTGCCAGCAGTTTAGGACAGGGGAGTGTCTGCACCTTC. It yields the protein CASSLGQGSVCTF.

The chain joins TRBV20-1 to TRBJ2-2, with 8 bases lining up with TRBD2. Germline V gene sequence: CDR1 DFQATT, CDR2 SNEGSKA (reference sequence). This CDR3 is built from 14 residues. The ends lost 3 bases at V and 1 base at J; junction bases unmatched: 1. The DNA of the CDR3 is TGCAGTGCTAGTCGGGGGGGGAACACCGGGGAGCTGTTTTTT. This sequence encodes CSASRGGNTGELFF.

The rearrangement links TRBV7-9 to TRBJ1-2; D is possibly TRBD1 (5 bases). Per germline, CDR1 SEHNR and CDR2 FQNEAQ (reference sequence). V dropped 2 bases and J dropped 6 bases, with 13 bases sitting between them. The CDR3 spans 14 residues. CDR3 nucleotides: TGTGCCAGCAGCTTAAACCTGGGGCCTCATGGCTACACCTTC. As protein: CASSLNLGPHGYTF.

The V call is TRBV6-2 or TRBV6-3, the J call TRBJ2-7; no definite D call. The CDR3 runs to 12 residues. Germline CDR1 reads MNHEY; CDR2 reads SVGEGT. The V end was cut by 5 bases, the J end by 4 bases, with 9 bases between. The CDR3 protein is CASSIGEYEQYF. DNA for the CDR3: TGTGCCAGCAGTATAGGAGAGTACGAGCAGTACTTC.

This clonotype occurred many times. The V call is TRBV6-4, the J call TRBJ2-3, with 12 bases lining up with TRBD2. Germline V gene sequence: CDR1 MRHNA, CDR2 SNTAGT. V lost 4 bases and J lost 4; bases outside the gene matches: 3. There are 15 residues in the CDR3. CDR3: CASSAGTSGPDTQYF. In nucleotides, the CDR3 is TGTGCCAGCAGTGCCGGGACTAGCGGGCCAGATACGCAGTATTTT.

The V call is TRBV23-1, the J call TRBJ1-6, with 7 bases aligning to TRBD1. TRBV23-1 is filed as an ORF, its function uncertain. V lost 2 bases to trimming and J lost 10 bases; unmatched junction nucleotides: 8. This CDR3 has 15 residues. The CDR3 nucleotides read TGCGCCAGCAGTCAACTACGGACAGGTGGCTCACCCCTCCACTTT. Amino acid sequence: CASSQLRTGGSPLHF.

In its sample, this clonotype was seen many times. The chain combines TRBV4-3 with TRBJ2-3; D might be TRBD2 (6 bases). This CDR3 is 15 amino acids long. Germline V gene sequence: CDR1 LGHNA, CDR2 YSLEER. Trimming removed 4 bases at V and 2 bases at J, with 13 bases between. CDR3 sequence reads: CASSRVSGDTDTQYF. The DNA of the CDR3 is TGCGCCAGCAGCCGAGTTAGCGGAGACACAGATACGCAGTATTTT.

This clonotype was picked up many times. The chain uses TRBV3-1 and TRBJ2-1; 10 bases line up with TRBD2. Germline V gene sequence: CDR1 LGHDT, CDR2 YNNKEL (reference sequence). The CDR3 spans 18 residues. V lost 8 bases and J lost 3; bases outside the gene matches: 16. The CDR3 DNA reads TGTGCCAGCTCCCTCGGACTAGCGGATTTTTCCTACTACAATGAGCAGTTCTTC. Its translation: CASSLGLADFSYYNEQFF.

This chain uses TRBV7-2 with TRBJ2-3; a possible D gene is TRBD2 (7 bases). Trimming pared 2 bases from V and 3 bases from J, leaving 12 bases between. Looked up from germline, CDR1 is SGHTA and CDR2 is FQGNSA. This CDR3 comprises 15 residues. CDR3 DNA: TGTGCCAGCAGCTTACTGGGGGGGGCAACAGATACGCAGTATTTT. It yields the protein CASSLLGGATDTQYF. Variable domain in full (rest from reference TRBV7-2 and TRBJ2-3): GAGVSQSPSNKVTEKGKDVELRCDPISGHTALYWYRQSLGQGLEFLIYFQGNSAPDKSGLPSDRFSAERTGGSVSTLTIQRTQQEDSAVYLCASSLLGGATDTQYFGPGTRLTVL.

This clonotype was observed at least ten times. Here the CDR3 DNA reads TGCAGTGGCGGACAGGAGAGTAATAATTCACCCCTCCACTTT. Residues: CSGGQESNNSPLHF. The chain has TRBV20-1 and TRBJ1-6; 7 positions match TRBD1. Germline assignment: CDR1 DFQATT and CDR2 SNEGSKA (reference sequence). Trimming removed 7 bases from V and 5 bases from J; junction bases left unmatched: 8. The CDR3 spans 14 residues.

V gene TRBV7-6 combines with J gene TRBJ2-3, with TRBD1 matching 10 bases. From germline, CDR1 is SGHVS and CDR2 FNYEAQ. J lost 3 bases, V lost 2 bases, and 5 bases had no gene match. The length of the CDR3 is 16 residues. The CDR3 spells CASSLYDRGLTDTQYF. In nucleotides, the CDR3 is TGTGCCAGCAGCTTATATGACAGGGGGCTTACAGATACGCAGTATTTT.

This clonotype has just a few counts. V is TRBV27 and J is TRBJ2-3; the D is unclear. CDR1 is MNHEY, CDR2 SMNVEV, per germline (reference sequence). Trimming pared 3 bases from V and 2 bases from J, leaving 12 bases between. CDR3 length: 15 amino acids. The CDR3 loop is CASSFWAQLTDTQYF. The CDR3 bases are TGTGCCAGCAGTTTCTGGGCCCAACTCACAGATACGCAGTATTTT.